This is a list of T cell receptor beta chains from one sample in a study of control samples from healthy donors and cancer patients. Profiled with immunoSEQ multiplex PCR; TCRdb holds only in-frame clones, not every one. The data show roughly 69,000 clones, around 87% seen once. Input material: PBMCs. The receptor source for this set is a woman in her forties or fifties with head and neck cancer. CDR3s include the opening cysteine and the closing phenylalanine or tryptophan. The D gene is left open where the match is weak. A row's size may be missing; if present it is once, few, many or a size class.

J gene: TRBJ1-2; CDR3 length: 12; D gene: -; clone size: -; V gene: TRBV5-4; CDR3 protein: CASSSPGLGYTF; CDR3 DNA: TGTGCCAGCAGCTCGCCGGGTCTCGGCTACACCTTC
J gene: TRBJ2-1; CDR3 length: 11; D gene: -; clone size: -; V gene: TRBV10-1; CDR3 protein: CASSGGSEQFF; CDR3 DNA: TGCGCCAGCAGCGGGGGTAGTGAGCAGTTCTTC
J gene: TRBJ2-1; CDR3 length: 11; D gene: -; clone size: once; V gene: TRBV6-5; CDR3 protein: CASSDRDRNFF; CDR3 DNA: TGTGCCTCATCAGACCGAGACAGGAACTTCTTC
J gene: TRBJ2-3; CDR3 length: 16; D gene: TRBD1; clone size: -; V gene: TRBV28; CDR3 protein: CASSAWTGPDTDTQYF; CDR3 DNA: TGTGCCAGCAGTGCGTGGACAGGGCCCGATACAGATACGCAGTATTTT
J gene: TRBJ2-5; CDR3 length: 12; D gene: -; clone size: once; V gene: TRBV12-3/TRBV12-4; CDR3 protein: CASSLRGETQYF; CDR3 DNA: TGTGCCAGCAGTTTACGGGGGGAGACCCAGTACTTC
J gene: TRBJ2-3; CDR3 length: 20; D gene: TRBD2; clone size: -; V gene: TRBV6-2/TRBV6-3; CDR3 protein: CASSYRLAGGSPTGGDTQYF; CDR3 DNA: TGTGCCAGCAGTTACCGCCTAGCGGGGGGAAGCCCCACAGGGGGAGATACGCAGTATTTT
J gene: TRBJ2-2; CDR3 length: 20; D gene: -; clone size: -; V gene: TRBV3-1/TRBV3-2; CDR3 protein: CASSQDSKPLGRRCTGELFF; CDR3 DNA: TGTGCCAGCAGCCAAGATTCGAAACCCTTAGGTCGGAGGTGTACCGGGGAGCTGTTTTTT
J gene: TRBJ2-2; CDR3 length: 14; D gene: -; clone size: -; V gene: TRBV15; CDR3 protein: CATSFRRGTGELFF; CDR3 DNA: TGTGCCACCAGCTTCCGGAGAGGCACCGGGGAGCTGTTTTTT
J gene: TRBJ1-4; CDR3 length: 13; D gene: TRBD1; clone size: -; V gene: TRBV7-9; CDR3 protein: CASSRTGNEKLFF; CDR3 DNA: TGTGCCAGCAGCAGGACAGGAAATGAAAAACTGTTTTTT
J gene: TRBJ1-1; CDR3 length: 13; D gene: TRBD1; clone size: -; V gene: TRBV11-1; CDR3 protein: CASSRQGGTEAFF; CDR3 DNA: TGTGCCAGCAGCCGACAGGGAGGGACTGAAGCTTTCTTT
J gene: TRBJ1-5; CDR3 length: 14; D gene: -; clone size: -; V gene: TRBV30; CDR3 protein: CAWSEAYSNQPQHF; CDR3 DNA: TGTGCCTGGAGTGAGGCTTATAGCAATCAGCCCCAGCATTTT
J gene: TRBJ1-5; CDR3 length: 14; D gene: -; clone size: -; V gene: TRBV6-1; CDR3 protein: CASSEAGGRQPQHF; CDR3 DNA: TGTGCCAGCAGTGAAGCGGGGGGAAGGCAGCCCCAGCATTTT
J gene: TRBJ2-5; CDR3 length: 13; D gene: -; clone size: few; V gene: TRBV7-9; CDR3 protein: CASSPPDWETQYF; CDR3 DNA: TGTGCCAGCAGCCCCCCGGATTGGGAGACCCAGTACTTC
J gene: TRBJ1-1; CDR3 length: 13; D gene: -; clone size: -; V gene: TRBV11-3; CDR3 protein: CASSLGGNTEAFF; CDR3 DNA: TGTGCCAGCAGCTTAGGTGGGAACACTGAAGCTTTCTTT
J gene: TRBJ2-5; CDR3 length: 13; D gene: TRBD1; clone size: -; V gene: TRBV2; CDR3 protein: CASSEGQGETQYF; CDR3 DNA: TGTGCCAGCAGTGAAGGACAGGGTGAGACCCAGTACTTC
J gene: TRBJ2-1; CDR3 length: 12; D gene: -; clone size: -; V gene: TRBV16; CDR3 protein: CASSPGSAQQFF; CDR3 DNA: TGTGCCAGCAGCCCAGGGAGCGCGCAGCAGTTCTTC
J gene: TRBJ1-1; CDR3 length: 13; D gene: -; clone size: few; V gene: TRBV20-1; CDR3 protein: CSASGLQDTEAFF; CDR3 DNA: TGCAGTGCCAGTGGTCTCCAGGACACTGAAGCTTTCTTT
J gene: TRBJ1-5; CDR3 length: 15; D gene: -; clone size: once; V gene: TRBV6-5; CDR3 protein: CASKSKGVSNQPQHF; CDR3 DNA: TGTGCCAGCAAGAGTAAGGGAGTTAGCAATCAGCCCCAGCATTTT
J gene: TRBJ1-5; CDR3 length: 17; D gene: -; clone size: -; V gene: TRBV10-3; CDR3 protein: CAISESIGQNLYQPQHF; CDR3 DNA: TGTGCCATCAGTGAGTCGATCGGACAGAACCTTTATCAGCCCCAGCATTTT
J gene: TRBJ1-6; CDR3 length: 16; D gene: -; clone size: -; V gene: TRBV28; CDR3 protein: CASSSPRVGGNSPLHF; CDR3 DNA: TGTGCCAGCAGTTCCCCGAGGGTAGGGGGTAATTCACCCCTCCACTTT
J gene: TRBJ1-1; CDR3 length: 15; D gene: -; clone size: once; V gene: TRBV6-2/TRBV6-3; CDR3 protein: CASSYSGRPNTEAFF; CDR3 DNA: TGTGCCAGCAGTTACTCAGGCCGGCCGAACACTGAAGCTTTCTTT
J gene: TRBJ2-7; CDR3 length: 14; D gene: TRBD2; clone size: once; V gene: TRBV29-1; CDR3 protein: CSARGSGSSYEQYF; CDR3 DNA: TGCAGCGCCAGGGGTAGCGGGAGCTCCTACGAGCAGTACTTC
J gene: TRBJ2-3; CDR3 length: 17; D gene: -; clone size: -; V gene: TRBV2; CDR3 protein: CASSVAYREPSTDTQYF; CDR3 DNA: TGTGCCAGCAGTGTGGCCTACAGGGAGCCTAGCACAGATACGCAGTATTTT
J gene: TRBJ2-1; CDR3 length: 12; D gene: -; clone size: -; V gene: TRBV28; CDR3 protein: CASSLLGGEQFF; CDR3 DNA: TGTGCCAGCAGCCTCCTAGGGGGTGAGCAGTTCTTC
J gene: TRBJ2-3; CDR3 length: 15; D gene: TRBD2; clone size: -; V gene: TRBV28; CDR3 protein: CATRTSGGVTDTQYF; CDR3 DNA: TGTGCCACGAGGACTAGCGGGGGGGTCACAGATACGCAGTATTTT
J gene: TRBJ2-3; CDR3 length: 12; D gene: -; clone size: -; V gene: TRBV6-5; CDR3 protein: CASSGFTDTQYF; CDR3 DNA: TGTGCCAGCAGCGGGTTCACAGATACGCAGTATTTT
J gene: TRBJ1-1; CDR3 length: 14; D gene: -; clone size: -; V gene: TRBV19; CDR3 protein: CASKLDPLNTEAFF; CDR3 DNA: TGTGCCAGTAAGCTTGACCCCTTGAACACTGAAGCTTTCTTT
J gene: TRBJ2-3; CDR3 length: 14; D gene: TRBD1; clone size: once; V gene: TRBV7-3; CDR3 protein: CASSLTGGTDTQYF; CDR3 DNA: TGTGCCAGCAGCTTGACAGGGGGCACAGATACGCAGTATTTT
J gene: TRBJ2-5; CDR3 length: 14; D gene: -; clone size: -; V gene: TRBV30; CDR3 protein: CAWSEGGTLKTQYF; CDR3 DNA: TGTGCCTGGAGCGAAGGCGGGACCCTGAAGACCCAGTACTTC
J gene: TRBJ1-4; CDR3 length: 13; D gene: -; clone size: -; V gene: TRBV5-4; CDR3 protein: CASRPDRLRQLFF; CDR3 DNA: TGTGCCAGCAGACCGGACCGCCTAAGACAACTGTTTTTT
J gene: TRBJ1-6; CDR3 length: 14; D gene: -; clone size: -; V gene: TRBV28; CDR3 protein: CASRQGTDNSPLHF; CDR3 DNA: TGTGCCAGCAGACAAGGGACGGACAATTCACCCCTCCACTTT
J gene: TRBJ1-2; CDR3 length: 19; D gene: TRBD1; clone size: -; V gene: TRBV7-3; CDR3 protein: CASRLGPPNRDRVNYGYTF; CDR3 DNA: TGTGCCAGCCGCCTAGGGCCCCCTAACCGGGACAGGGTTAACTATGGCTACACCTTC
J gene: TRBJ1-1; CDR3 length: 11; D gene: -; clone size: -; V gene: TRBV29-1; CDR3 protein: CSVDEGTEAFF; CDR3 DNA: TGCAGCGTTGATGAGGGTACTGAAGCTTTCTTT
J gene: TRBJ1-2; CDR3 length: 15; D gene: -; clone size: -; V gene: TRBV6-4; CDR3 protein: CASSDPFGRVVGYTF; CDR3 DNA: TGTGCCAGCAGTGACCCATTTGGGAGAGTAGTGGGCTACACCTTC
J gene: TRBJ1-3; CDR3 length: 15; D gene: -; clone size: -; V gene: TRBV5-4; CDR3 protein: CASSLEAAPGNTIYF; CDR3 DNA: TGTGCCAGCAGCTTGGAGGCAGCCCCTGGAAACACCATATATTTT
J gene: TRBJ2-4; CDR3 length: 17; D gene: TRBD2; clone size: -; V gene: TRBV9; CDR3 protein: CASSVGLAGSAKNIQYF; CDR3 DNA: TGTGCCAGCAGCGTAGGACTAGCGGGGTCGGCCAAAAACATTCAGTACTTC
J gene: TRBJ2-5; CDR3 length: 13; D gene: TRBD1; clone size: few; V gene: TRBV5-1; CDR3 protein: CASSTTGAETQYF; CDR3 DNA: TGCGCCAGCAGCACGACAGGGGCTGAGACCCAGTACTTC
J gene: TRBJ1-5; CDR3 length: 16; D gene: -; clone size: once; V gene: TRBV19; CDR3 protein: CASRNSGDISNQPQHF; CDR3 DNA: TGTGCCAGTAGAAATTCCGGGGATATCAGCAATCAGCCCCAGCATTTT
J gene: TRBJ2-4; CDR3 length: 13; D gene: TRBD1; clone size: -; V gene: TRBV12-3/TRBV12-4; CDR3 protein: CASSGTGSNIQYF; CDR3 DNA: TGTGCCAGCAGTGGGACAGGGTCAAACATTCAGTACTTC
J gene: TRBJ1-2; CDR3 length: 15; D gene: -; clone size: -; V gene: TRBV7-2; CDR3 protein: CASSLALGVNYGYTF; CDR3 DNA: TGTGCCAGCAGCTTAGCGCTGGGTGTTAACTATGGCTACACCTTC
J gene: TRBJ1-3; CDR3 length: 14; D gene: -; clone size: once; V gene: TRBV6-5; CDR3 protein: CASSRTLRGDTIYF; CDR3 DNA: TGTGCCAGCAGTAGGACCCTAAGGGGTGACACCATATATTTT
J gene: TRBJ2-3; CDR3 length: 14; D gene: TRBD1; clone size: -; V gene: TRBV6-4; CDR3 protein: CASRSTGSTDTQYF; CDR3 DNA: TGTGCCAGCAGATCGACAGGGAGCACAGATACGCAGTATTTT
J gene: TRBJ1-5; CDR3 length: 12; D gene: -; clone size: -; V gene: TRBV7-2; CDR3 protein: CASRQQDQPQHF; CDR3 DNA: TGTGCCAGCAGACAACAGGATCAGCCCCAGCATTTT
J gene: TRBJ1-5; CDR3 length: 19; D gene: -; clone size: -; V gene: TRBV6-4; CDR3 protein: CASSGGPLEGARSNQPQHF; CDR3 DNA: TGTGCCAGCAGTGGAGGGCCTTTGGAAGGGGCGCGAAGCAATCAGCCCCAGCATTTT
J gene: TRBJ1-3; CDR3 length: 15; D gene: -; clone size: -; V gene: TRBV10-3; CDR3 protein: CAISPGGALGNTIYF; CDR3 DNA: TGTGCCATCAGTCCGGGCGGGGCGCTCGGAAACACCATATATTTT
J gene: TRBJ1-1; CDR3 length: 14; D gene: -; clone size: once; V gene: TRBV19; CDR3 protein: CASSITGRGTEAFF; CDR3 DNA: TGTGCCAGTAGTATAACAGGGAGAGGCACTGAAGCTTTCTTT
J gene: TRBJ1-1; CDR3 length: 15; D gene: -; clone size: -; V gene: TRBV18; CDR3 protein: CASSPAIGLNTEAFF; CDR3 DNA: TGTGCCAGCTCACCAGCTATAGGTCTGAACACTGAAGCTTTCTTT
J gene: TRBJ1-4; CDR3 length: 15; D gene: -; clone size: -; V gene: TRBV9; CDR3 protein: CASSVGPEWDEKLFF; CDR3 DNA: TGTGCCAGCAGCGTAGGGCCGGAATGGGATGAAAAACTGTTTTTT
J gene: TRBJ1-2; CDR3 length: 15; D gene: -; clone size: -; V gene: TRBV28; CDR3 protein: CASTLTGRPNYGYTF; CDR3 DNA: TGTGCCAGCACCCTTACGGGACGCCCTAACTATGGCTACACCTTC
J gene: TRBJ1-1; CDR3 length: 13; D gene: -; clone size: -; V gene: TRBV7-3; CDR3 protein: CASSLNGRTEAFF; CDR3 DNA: TGTGCCAGCAGCCTCAATGGACGGACTGAAGCTTTCTTT
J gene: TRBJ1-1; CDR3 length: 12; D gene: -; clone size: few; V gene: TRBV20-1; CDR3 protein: CSASVGSTEAFF; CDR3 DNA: TGCAGTGCTAGTGTGGGGAGCACTGAAGCTTTCTTT
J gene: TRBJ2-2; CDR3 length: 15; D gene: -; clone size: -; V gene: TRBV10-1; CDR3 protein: CASSAEQALPWELFF; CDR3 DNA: TGCGCCAGCAGCGCTGAACAGGCGTTGCCGTGGGAGCTGTTTTTT
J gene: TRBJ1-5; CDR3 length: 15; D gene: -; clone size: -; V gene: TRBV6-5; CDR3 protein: CASSYSRGRDQPQHF; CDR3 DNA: TGTGCCAGCAGTTACTCGAGGGGTCGCGACCAACCCCAGCATTTT
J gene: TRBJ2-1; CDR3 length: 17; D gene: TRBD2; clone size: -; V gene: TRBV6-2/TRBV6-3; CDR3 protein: CASSPGLAGALYNEQFF; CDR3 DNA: TGTGCCAGCAGTCCGGGACTAGCGGGGGCCTTGTACAATGAGCAGTTCTTC